The source of this TCR beta chain is a study of T-cell reconstitution after alpha-beta-depleted transplantation in children. Study results and caveats: There were reportedly several hundred expanded graft clones from which alpha-beta T cells came about two months after transplant. Surviving thymic progenitors and recipient T cells were the source of high TCRbeta diversity at day 60 in some patients. Newly produced T cells mostly provided counts and TCRbeta diversity after one year, as hyperexpanded clones declined.

The table lists this clonotype with a few counts. Its specificity is not known. The germline V gene has CDR1 MGHRA and CDR2 YSYEKL. Trimming shortened V by 2 bases and J by 6 bases, and 16 bases separated the two germline ends. The CDR3 totals 15 residues. Unique molecular identifiers were incorporated when the TCRbeta library was constructed. TCRdb recomputed calls from the PCR reads with MiXCR, one row per CDR3 protein. The sample has 300,000 to 400,000 distinct CDR3 sequences, about a sixth seen once. The TCR was taken from a male patient aged 2 to 10 who had a stem cell transplant for acute lymphoblastic leukemia, so the T cells may come from the graft donor. The sequencing here drew on PBMCs, mostly from graft donor cells, taken 360 days after TCRalphabeta/CD19-depleted stem cell transplant. V usage is TRBV4-1 and J usage is TRBJ1-1; a possible D gene is TRBD1 (6 bases). DNA for the CDR3: TGCGCCAGCAGCCAATCAGGGGCAGGGTTGTCTGAAGCTTTCTTT. Protein: CASSQSGAGLSEAFF.